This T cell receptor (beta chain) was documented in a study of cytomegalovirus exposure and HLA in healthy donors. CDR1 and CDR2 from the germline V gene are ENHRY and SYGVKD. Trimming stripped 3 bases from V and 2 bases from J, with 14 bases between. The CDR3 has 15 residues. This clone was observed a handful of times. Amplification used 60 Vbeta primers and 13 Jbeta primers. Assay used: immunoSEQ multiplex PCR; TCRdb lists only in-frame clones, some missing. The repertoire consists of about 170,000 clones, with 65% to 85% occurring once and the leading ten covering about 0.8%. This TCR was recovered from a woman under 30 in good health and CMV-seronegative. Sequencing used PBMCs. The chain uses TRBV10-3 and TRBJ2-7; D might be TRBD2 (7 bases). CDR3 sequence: CAISEGRGATYEQYF. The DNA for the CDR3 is TGTGCCATCAGTGAAGGCCGGGGGGCCACCTACGAGCAGTACTTC.